These T cell receptor beta chains were read from a single sample in a study of blood T cell repertoires in COVID-19. Libraries were prepared by immunoSEQ multiplex PCR; TCRdb keeps only in-frame clonotypes and omits some of them. The data contain some 200,000 clones, 85% to 90% of them singletons. Input material: peripheral blood. These receptors originate from a woman aged 70-85 years with acute or convalescent COVID-19. Each CDR3 is given with its conserved first and last residue. D genes are given only for firm matches. The size entry is marked missing in some rows and otherwise reads once, few, many or a size class.

V	J	size	D	DNA	CDR3
TRBV27	TRBJ1-1	once	-	TGTGCCAGCACCCCGCGTGGTGAGAACACTGAAGCTTTCTTT	CASTPRGENTEAFF
TRBV5-1	TRBJ1-1	-	TRBD1	TGCGCCAGCAGCATAGGGGGCATCACTGAAGCTTTCTTT	CASSIGGITEAFF
TRBV18	TRBJ2-2	-	-	TGTGCCAGCTCACCACCCGACAGCAGGGAGCTGTTTTTT	CASSPPDSRELFF
TRBV5-6	TRBJ1-1	-	-	TGTGCCAGCAGCTTTCGTCGGTCGCGCCTCATGAACACTGAAGCTTTCTTT	CASSFRRSRLMNTEAFF
TRBV7-8	TRBJ2-7	-	-	TGTGCCAGCAGCCGACTACAGGAGCAGTACTTC	CASSRLQEQYF
TRBV7-2	TRBJ1-5	-	-	TGTGCCAGCAGCTTACTAGTTCAACGGCCCCAGCATTTT	CASSLLVQRPQHF
TRBV6-4	TRBJ2-2	-	TRBD1	TGTGCCAGCAGCCGGGACAGGGGTTCCGGGGAGCTGTTTTTT	CASSRDRGSGELFF
TRBV28	TRBJ1-5	-	-	TGTGCCAGCACTCCCACCCCCGGGGGTTATCAGCCCCAGCATTTT	CASTPTPGGYQPQHF
TRBV20-1	TRBJ1-2	-	-	TGCAGTGCTAGTACCAACTTGTATGGCTACACCTTC	CSASTNLYGYTF
TRBV3-1/TRBV3-2	TRBJ1-1	few	-	TGTGCCAGCAGCGGCTGGACAGCGAACACTGAAGCTTTCTTT	CASSGWTANTEAFF
TRBV5-1	TRBJ2-3	-	TRBD1	TGCGCCAGCAGCTTGATACAGGGGCTAGGGGTGGATACGCAGTATTTT	CASSLIQGLGVDTQYF
TRBV5-1	TRBJ2-5	-	TRBD1	TGCGCCAGCAGCAGGGACAGCCAAGAGACCCAGTACTTC	CASSRDSQETQYF
TRBV29-1	TRBJ2-1	-	TRBD1	TGCAGCGTTGGGGTCGGGACAGTTAATGAGCAGTTCTTC	CSVGVGTVNEQFF
TRBV24-1	TRBJ1-5	-	-	TGTGCCACCAGTCTCCTTCCCCAGCCCCAGCATTTT	CATSLLPQPQHF
TRBV3-1/TRBV3-2	TRBJ1-5	-	-	TGTGCCAGCAGCCCAAACCCCCGGGGGCAGCCCCAGCATTTT	CASSPNPRGQPQHF
TRBV19	TRBJ1-2	-	TRBD1	TGTGCCAGTAAAGGGGACCGGGACAGTGACTATGGCTACACCTTC	CASKGDRDSDYGYTF
TRBV7-8	TRBJ2-6	-	TRBD1	TGTGCCAGCAGCTCGACAGGGCTCCCTGGGGCCAACGTCCTGACTTTC	CASSSTGLPGANVLTF
TRBV5-1	TRBJ2-5	-	-	TGCGCCAGCAAGGATGTGGGGGGCCAAGAGACCCAGTACTTC	CASKDVGGQETQYF
TRBV11-2	TRBJ2-1	-	TRBD2	TGTGCCAGCAGACCCGACCTAGCGGGAGTTCCGAATGAGCAGTTCTTC	CASRPDLAGVPNEQFF
TRBV7-6	TRBJ2-3	-	TRBD1	TGTGCCAGCAGCTTAGAAGGGGGCCGCACAGATACGCAGTATTTT	CASSLEGGRTDTQYF
TRBV11-3	TRBJ2-1	-	-	TGTGCCAGCAGCTTCCTGAGCTCCTACAATGAGCAGTTCTTC	CASSFLSSYNEQFF
TRBV19	TRBJ1-3	-	-	TGTGCCAGCCTAGAAGGGGGCTCTGGAAACACCATATATTTT	CASLEGGSGNTIYF
TRBV29-1	TRBJ1-1	-	-	TGCAGCGTAGGATGGCGGGGATTGAACACTGAAGCTTTCTTT	CSVGWRGLNTEAFF
TRBV18	TRBJ1-1	few	TRBD1	TGTGCCAGCTCAGGTCAGGGGGGCACTGAAGCTTTCTTT	CASSGQGGTEAFF
TRBV4-3	TRBJ2-3	-	TRBD2	TGCGCCAGCAGCCAAGGGGCTAGCGGGCCCGCCACAGATACGCAGTATTTT	CASSQGASGPATDTQYF
TRBV20-1	TRBJ1-1	-	-	TGCAGTGCTAGAGTGGCAGATGAAGCTTTCTTT	CSARVADEAFF
TRBV7-2	TRBJ2-5	-	-	TGTGCCAGCAGCCCCTCCTACGGAGAGACCCAGTACTTC	CASSPSYGETQYF
TRBV7-9	TRBJ1-5	once	-	TGTGCCAGCAGCCACGGACAGAGAGATCAGCCCCAGCATTTT	CASSHGQRDQPQHF
TRBV15	TRBJ1-2	-	TRBD1	TGTGCCACCAGCAGGGGGGGGGACAGGTCCTATGGCTACACCTTC	CATSRGGDRSYGYTF
TRBV28	TRBJ1-2	-	TRBD1	TGTGCCAGCAGTTTTTCAGGGGGCAGGTATGGCCACACCTTC	CASSFSGGRYGHTF
TRBV24-1	TRBJ2-1	once	TRBD2	TGTGCCACCAGTGATATATCGGGAGGAAAAAACAATGAGCAGTTCTTC	CATSDISGGKNNEQFF
TRBV19	TRBJ1-5	-	TRBD1	TGTGCCAGTAGTGTCGGGACAGGGACTCAGCCCCAGCATTTT	CASSVGTGTQPQHF
TRBV29-1	TRBJ2-7	-	TRBD2	TGCAGCGTTGAGGGGGAGGGCTACGAGCAGTACTTC	CSVEGEGYEQYF
TRBV6-1	TRBJ2-3	-	-	TGTGCCAGCAGTGGCCCCCCTGAGATTCCGAAATTGTGGAGCACAGATACGCAGTATTTT	CASSGPPEIPKLWSTDTQYF
TRBV6-6	TRBJ1-1	-	-	TGTGCCAGCAGTCCTCAGCGACAGGCTAACACTGAAGCTTTCTTT	CASSPQRQANTEAFF